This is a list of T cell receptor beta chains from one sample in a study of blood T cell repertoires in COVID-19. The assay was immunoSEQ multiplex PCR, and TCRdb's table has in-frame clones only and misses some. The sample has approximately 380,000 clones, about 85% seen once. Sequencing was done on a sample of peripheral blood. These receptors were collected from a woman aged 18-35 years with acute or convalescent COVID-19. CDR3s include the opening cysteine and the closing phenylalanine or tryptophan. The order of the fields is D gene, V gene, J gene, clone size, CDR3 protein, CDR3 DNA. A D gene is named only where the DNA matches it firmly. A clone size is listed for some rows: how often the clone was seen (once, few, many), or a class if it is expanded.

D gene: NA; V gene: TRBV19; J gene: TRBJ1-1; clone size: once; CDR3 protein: CASSMEASLANTEAFF; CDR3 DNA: TGTGCCAGTAGTATGGAGGCGTCCCTCGCGAACACTGAAGCTTTCTTT
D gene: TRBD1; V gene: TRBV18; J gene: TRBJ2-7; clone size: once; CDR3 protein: CASSDGTGRTYEQYF; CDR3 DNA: TGTGCCAGCTCGGACGGGACAGGTCGTACCTACGAGCAGTACTTC
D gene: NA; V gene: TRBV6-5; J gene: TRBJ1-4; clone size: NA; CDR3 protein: CASSYSTGAGPEKLFF; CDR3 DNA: TGTGCCAGCAGTTACTCGACGGGTGCAGGGCCAGAAAAACTGTTTTTT
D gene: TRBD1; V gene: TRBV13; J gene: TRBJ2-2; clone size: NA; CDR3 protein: CASSHFAGQENTGELFF; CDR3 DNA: TGTGCCAGCAGCCACTTCGCGGGACAGGAGAACACCGGGGAGCTGTTTTTT
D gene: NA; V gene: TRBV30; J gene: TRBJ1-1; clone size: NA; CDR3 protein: CACTVMNTEAFF; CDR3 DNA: TGTGCCTGCACGGTAATGAACACTGAAGCTTTCTTT
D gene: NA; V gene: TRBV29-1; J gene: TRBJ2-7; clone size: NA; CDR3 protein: CSVEVPPRVDEQYF; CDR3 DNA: TGCAGCGTAGAAGTTCCGCCCAGGGTCGACGAGCAGTACTTC
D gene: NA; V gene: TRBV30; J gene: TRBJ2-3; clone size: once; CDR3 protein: CAWSVSRGRGTDTQYF; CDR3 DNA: TGTGCCTGGAGTGTTTCCCGGGGTAGGGGCACAGATACGCAGTATTTT
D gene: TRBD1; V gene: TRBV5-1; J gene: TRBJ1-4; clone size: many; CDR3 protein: CASSFTGAVGEKLFF; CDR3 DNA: TGCGCCAGCAGCTTCACAGGGGCGGTGGGTGAAAAACTGTTTTTT
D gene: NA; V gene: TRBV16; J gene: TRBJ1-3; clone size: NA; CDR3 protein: CASSQLDSSGNTIYF; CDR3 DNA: TGTGCCAGCAGCCAACTAGACAGCTCTGGAAACACCATATATTTT
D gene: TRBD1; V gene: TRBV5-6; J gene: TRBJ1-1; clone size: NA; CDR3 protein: CASSGGTVTEAFF; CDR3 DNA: TGTGCCAGCAGCGGGGGGACAGTCACTGAAGCTTTCTTT
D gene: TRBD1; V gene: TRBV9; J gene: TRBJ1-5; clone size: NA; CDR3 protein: CASSSTGTGNEPQHF; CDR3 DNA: TGTGCCAGCAGCTCGACCGGGACAGGGAATGAACCCCAGCATTTT
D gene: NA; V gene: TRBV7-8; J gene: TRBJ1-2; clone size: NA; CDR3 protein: CASSLALEGYGYTF; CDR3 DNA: TGTGCCAGCAGCTTAGCCCTTGAGGGATATGGCTACACCTTC
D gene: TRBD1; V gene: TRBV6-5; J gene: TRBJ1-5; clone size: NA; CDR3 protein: CATQSGQGGGQPQHF; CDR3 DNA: TGTGCCACCCAGAGCGGGCAGGGGGGAGGACAGCCCCAGCATTTT
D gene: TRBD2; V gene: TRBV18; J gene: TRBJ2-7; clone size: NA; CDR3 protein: CASSTFGGTASGSYEQYF; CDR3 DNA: TGTGCCAGCTCAACCTTCGGGGGCACGGCTAGCGGGTCGTACGAGCAGTACTTC
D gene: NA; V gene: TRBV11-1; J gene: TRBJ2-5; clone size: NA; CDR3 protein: CASSLAGETQYF; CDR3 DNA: TGTGCCAGCAGCCTGGCGGGGGAGACCCAGTACTTC
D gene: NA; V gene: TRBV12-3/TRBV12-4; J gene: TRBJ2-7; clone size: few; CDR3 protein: CASAGAGRAEQYF; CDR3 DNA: TGTGCCAGCGCGGGGGCGGGGCGCGCCGAGCAGTACTTC
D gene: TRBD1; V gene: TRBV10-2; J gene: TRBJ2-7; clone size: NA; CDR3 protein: CASSLTGEFAYEQYF; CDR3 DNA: TGCGCCAGCAGCCTAACAGGGGAATTCGCCTACGAGCAGTACTTC
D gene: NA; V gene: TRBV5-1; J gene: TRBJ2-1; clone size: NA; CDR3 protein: CASSFSLQGTGEFF; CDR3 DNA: TGCGCCAGCAGCTTTAGCTTACAGGGGACTGGAGAGTTCTTC
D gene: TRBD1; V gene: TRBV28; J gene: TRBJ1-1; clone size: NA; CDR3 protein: CASSGGGGDLRAFF; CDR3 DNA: TGTGCCAGCAGCGGAGGGGGCGGGGATTTGCGGGCTTTCTTT
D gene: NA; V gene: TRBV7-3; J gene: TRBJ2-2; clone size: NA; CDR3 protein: CASKERNTGELFF; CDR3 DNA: TGTGCCAGCAAGGAGCGGAACACCGGGGAGCTGTTTTTT
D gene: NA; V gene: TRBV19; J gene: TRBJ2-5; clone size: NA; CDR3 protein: CASSPHGTGETQYF; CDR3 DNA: TGTGCCAGTAGTCCACACGGGACTGGAGAGACCCAGTACTTC
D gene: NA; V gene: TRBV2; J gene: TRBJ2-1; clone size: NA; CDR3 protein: CASSRWTEDEQFF; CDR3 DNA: TGTGCCAGCAGTCGTTGGACGGAGGACGAGCAGTTCTTC
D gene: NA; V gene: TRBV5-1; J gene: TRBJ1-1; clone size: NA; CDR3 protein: CASSVDPTINTEAFF; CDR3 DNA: TGCGCCAGCAGCGTAGACCCGACAATAAACACTGAAGCTTTCTTT
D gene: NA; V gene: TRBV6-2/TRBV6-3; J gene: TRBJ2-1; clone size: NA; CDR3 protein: CASSSFYNEQFF; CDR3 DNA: TGTGCCAGCAGTTCCTTCTACAATGAGCAGTTCTTC
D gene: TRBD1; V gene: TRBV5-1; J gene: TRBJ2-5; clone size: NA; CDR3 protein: CASSYAGTGQETQYF; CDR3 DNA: TGCGCCAGCAGCTATGCCGGGACAGGCCAAGAGACCCAGTACTTC
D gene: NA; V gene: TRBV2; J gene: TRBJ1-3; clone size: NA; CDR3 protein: CASSPASSGNTIYF; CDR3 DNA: TGTGCCAGCAGTCCAGCGAGCTCTGGAAACACCATATATTTT
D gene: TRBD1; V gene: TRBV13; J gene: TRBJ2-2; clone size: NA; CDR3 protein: CASSLVQGFGTGELFF; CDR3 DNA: TGTGCCAGCAGCTTAGTACAGGGGTTTGGCACCGGGGAGCTGTTTTTT
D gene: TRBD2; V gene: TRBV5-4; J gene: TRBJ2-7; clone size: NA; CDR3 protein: CASSPTPLAGGDYEQYF; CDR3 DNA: TGTGCCAGCAGCCCGACACCTCTAGCGGGAGGGGATTACGAGCAGTACTTC
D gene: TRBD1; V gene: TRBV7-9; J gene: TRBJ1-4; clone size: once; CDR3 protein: CASSLAIGTGGTNEKLFF; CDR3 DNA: TGTGCCAGCAGCTTAGCGATCGGGACAGGGGGCACTAATGAAAAACTGTTTTTT
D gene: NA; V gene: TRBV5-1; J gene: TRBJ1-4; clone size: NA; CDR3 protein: CASGPGATNEKLFF; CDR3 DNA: TGCGCCAGCGGACCGGGAGCAACTAATGAAAAACTGTTTTTT
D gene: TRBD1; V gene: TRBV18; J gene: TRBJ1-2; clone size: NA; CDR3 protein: CASSPDPGGNGYTF; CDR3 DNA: TGTGCCAGCTCACCAGATCCAGGGGGCAACGGCTACACCTTC
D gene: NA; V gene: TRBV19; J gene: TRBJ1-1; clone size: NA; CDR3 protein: CASSPGRTEAFF; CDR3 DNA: TGTGCCAGTAGCCCCGGGAGGACTGAAGCTTTCTTT
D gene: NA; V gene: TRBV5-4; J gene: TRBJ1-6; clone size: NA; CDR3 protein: CASSFGASTARNSPLHF; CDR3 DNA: TGTGCCAGCAGCTTTGGGGCGTCGACAGCGCGAAATTCACCCCTCCACTTT
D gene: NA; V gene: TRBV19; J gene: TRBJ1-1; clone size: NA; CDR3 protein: CATGQLNTEAFF; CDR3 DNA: TGTGCCACAGGACAGCTGAACACTGAAGCTTTCTTT
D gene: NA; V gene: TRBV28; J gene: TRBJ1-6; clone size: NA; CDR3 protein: CASSLNLGVTLHF; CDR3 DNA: TGTGCCAGCAGTTTAAACCTCGGTGTCACCCTCCACTTT
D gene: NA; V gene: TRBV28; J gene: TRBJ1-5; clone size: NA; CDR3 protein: CASISPDNSNQPQHF; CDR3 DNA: TGTGCCAGCATTTCGCCAGACAATAGCAATCAGCCCCAGCATTTT
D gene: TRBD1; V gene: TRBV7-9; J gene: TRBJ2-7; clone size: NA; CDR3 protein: CASSLAGGSYEQYF; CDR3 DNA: TGTGCCAGCAGCTTGGCAGGGGGCTCCTACGAGCAGTACTTC
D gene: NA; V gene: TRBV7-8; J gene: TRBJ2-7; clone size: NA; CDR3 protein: CASSNGGASSSSYEQYF; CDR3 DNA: TGTGCCAGCAGCAACGGTGGGGCAAGTTCGAGCTCCTACGAGCAGTACTTC
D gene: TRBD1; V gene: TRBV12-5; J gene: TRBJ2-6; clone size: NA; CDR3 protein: CASTTGGQGGANVLTF; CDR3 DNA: TGTGCTAGTACAACAGGGGGACAGGGTGGGGCCAACGTCCTGACTTTC
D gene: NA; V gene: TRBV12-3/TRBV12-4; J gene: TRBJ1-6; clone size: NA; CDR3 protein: CASSLVSNSPLHF; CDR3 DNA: TGTGCCAGCAGTTTAGTCAGTAATTCACCCCTCCACTTT
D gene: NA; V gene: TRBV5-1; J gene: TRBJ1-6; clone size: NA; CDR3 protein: CASSLVPGGGSRSNSPLHF; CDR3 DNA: TGCGCCAGCAGCTTGGTCCCGGGGGGTGGGTCCCGGTCTAATTCACCCCTCCACTTT
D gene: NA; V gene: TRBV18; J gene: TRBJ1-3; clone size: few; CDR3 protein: CASSPLQGFGNTIYF; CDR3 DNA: TGTGCCAGCTCCCCCTTACAGGGTTTTGGAAACACCATATATTTT
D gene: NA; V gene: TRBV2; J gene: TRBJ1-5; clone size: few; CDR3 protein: CASSDPLNQPQHF; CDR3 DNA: TGTGCCAGCAGTGACCCCCTCAATCAGCCCCAGCATTTT